This T cell receptor (beta chain) was captured by sequencing in a study of blood T cell repertoires in COVID-19. On the study more broadly: The United States, Italy and Spain supplied acute and convalescent COVID-19 samples. In each case, the material was cDNA or gDNA derived from T cells, B-cell-depleted T cells, or PBMCs.

Original handling: Using reference gene primer amplification, nucleated cell counts were estimated. Assay: immunoSEQ multiplex PCR; the TCRdb copy retains only in-frame clones and omits some. V and J calls and clone size are given by that table; D and trimming were obtained from the DNA. The table lists 250,000 or so clones, roughly 88% of them singletons. Germline CDR1 and CDR2: SGHAT and FQNNGV. The CDR3 runs 15 residues. Trimming removed 0 bases at V and 10 bases at J, with 13 bases between. Sample: peripheral blood. The J gene is TRBJ1-6, the V gene TRBV11-2, with D maybe TRBD1 (5 bases). The sequence came from a woman in her twenties or thirties with COVID-19, enrolled during active disease. The CDR3, as DNA: TGTGCCAGCAGCTTAGATCGGGGGAAGGTGTCACCCCTCCACTTT. It is translated as CASSLDRGKVSPLHF. Full variable domain (remainder filled in from reference TRBV11-2 and TRBJ1-6): EAGVAQSPRYKIIEKRQSVAFWCNPISGHATLYWYQQILGQGPKLLIQFQNNGVVDDSQLPKDRFSAERLKGVDSTLKIQPAKLEDSAVYLCASSLDRGKVSPLHFGNGTRLTVT.